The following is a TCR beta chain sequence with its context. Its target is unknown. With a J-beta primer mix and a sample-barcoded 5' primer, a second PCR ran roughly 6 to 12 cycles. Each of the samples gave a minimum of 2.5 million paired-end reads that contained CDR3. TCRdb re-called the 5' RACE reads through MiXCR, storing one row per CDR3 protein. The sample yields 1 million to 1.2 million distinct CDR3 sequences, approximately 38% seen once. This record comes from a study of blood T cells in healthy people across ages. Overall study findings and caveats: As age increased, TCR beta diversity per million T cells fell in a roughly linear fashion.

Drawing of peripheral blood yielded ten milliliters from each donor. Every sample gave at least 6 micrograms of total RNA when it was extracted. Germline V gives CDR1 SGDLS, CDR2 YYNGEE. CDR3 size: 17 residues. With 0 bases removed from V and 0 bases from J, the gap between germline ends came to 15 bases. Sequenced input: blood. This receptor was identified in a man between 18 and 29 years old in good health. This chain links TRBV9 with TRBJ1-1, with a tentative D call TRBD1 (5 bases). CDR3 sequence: CASSVATGEEVNTEAFF. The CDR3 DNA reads TGTGCCAGCAGCGTAGCTACGGGGGAAGAGGTGAACACTGAAGCTTTCTTT.